This T cell receptor (beta chain) was recovered during a study of identical twins' blood T cells. In its sample, this clonotype was seen a few times. A single record per CDR3 protein comes from TCRdb applying MiXCR to the 5' RACE reads. The sample has 350,000 to 400,000 distinct CDR3 sequences, about 28% seen once. This clonotype was obtained from a woman aged 18 to 55 in good health. The sequenced material came from PBMCs.

The CDR3 region has the DNA TGCAGTGCTAGTTCGGGGGGTAACTATGGCTACACCTTC. Protein: CSASSGGNYGYTF. This chain connects TRBV20-1 to TRBJ1-2, with a tentative D call TRBD1 (5 bases). The V and J ends lost 3 bases and 1 base respectively, with 9 bases between them. Germline V CDR1 and CDR2: DFQATT, SNEGSKA (reference sequence). The CDR3 is 13 residues long.